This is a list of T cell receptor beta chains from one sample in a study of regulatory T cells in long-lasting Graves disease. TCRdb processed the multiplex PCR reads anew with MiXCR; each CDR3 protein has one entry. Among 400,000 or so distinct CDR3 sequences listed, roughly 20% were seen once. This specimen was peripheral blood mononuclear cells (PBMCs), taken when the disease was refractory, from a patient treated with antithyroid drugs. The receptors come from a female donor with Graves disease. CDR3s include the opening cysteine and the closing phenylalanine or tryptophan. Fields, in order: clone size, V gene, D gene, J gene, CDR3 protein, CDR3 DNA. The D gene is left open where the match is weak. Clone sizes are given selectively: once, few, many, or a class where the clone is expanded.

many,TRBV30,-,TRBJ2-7,CAWSVRGNVVEQYF,TGTGCCTGGAGTGTACGCGGGAACGTCGTCGAGCAGTACTTC
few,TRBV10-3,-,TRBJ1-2,CAISDLAGAMEGYTF,TGTGCCATCAGTGATCTCGCGGGGGCGATGGAGGGCTACACCTTC
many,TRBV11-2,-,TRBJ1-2,CASSKGQGVDGYTF,TGTGCCAGCAGCAAGGGGCAGGGCGTTGATGGCTACACCTTC
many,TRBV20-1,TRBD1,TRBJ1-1,CSAGRGLGMGNTEAFF,TGCAGTGCGGGTAGGGGGCTTGGGATGGGTAACACTGAAGCTTTCTTT
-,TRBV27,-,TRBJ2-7,CASSFSHGTYEQYF,TGTGCCAGCAGTTTTTCGCACGGAACCTACGAGCAGTACTTC
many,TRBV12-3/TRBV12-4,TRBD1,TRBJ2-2,CASSWGTGSPGELFF,TGTGCCAGCAGTTGGGGGACAGGGTCACCCGGGGAGCTGTTTTTT
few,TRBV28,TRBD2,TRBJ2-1,CASTSSGVTYNEQFF,TGTGCCAGCACGTCTAGCGGGGTCACCTACAATGAGCAGTTCTTC
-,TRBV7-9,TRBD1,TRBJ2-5,CASSISRDRDQETQYF,TGTGCCAGCAGCATCAGCCGGGACAGGGACCAAGAGACCCAGTACTTC
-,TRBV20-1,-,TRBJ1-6,CSARQQFSLFNSPLHF,TGCAGTGCTAGACAGCAATTCTCCCTTTTCAATTCACCCCTCCACTTT
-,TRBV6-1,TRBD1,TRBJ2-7,CASTLGQGGSYEQYF,TGTGCCAGCACCTTGGGACAGGGGGGGTCCTACGAGCAGTACTTC
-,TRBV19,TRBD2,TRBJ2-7,CASSISASGRNEQYF,TGTGCCAGTAGTATCTCTGCTAGCGGGAGAAACGAGCAGTACTTC
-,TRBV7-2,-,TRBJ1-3,CASREAGNTIYF,TGTGCCAGCAGAGAGGCTGGAAACACCATATATTTT
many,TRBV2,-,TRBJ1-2,CASTPTGGIGYTF,TGTGCCAGCACCCCGACCGGGGGTATAGGCTACACCTTC
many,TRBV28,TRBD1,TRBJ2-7,CASSSPTGTGLMVSTYEQYF,TGTGCCAGCAGTTCGCCGACAGGGACAGGACTTATGGTCAGCACCTACGAGCAGTACTTC
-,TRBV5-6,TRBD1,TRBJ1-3,CASSPADRVWNTIYF,TGTGCCAGCAGCCCCGCCGACAGGGTTTGGAACACCATATATTTT
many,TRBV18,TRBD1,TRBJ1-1,CASSPLTGATEAFF,TGTGCCAGCTCACCGCTAACAGGGGCGACTGAAGCTTTCTTT
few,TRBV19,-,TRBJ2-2,CASGWIGELFF,TGTGCCAGCGGATGGATCGGGGAGCTGTTTTTT
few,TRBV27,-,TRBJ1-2,CASSSFSTGIYGYTF,TGTGCCAGCAGTTCTTTCTCGACCGGTATCTATGGCTACACCTTC
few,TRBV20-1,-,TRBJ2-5,CSAQGQLQETQYF,TGCAGTGCTCAAGGACAGCTCCAAGAGACCCAGTACTTC
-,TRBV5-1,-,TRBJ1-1,CASSLRSLGLNTEAFF,TGCGCCAGCAGCTTGAGATCCTTAGGATTGAACACTGAAGCTTTCTTT
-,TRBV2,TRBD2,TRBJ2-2,CASEGLAGLNTGELLF,TGTGCCAGCGAGGGACTAGCGGGCTTGAACACCGGGGAGCTGCTTTTT
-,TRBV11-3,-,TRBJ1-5,CASSLDPRSMGQPQHF,TGTGCCAGCAGCTTAGATCCCCGTAGTATGGGTCAGCCCCAGCATTTT
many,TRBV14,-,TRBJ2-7,CASSLRRLLVPYEQYF,TGTGCCAGCAGCCTCAGAAGGCTCCTAGTACCCTACGAGCAGTACTTC